The T cell receptor (beta chain) under discussion was sequenced for a study of T cells in Graves' hyperthyroidism and ophthalmopathy. V gave up 3 bases and J gave up 5 bases; unmatched junction bases: 17. From germline, CDR1 is MDHEN and CDR2 SYDVKM. The CDR3 totals 20 residues. The investigators amplified TCR beta CDR3 regions from RNA transcripts. The HTBI primer set drove a first-round RT-PCR of the TCR CDR3. TCRdb re-called the multiplex PCR reads with MiXCR, one entry per CDR3 protein. The sample yields over 500,000 distinct CDR3 sequences, approximately 16% seen once. Orbital computed tomography, thyroid ultrasound, serum thyroxine and TRAb, and clinical symptoms together informed the diagnoses. Study-wide points: In simple terms, a model built on 13 V-J features told ophthalmopathy apart from stable hyperthyroidism.

This clonotype was observed a few times. The target antigen is unknown. The V call is TRBV28, the J call TRBJ2-1, with 12 bases identical to TRBD2. Material: blood. This clonotype was obtained from a woman in her twenties or thirties with Graves' ophthalmopathy. CDR3 in DNA: TGTGCCAGCAGTTTGTTCGGACTAGCGGGATTTCTCGGTGCCCACAATGAGCAGTTCTTC. Protein: CASSLFGLAGFLGAHNEQFF.